This T cell receptor beta chain originates from a study of cytomegalovirus exposure and HLA in healthy donors. Study-wide results and limits: The study dropped some indistinguishable V segments, TRBV6-2 and TRBV6-3 among them. TCR beta sequences reportedly predicted most subjects' HLA-A and HLA-B alleles accurately.

To note about this clone: The target antigen is unknown.

The CDR3 totals 14 residues. The germline gives CDR1 ENHRY, CDR2 SYGVKD. With 0 bases removed from V and 2 bases from J, the gap between germline ends came to 7 bases. PCR primers comprised 60 Vbeta and 13 Jbeta primers. The protocol was immunoSEQ multiplex PCR, while the TCRdb copy is restricted to in-frame clones and leaves out a portion. The sample has about 120,000 clones, about 70% seen once. The receptor's source is a woman aged 40 to 49 in good health and CMV-seropositive. Source material: PBMCs. The chain recombines TRBV10-3 with TRBJ2-5; weak D call: TRBD1 (6 bases). Here the CDR3 DNA reads TGTGCCATCAGTGAGTCAGGACAGCAAGAGACCCAGTACTTC. Protein: CAISESGQQETQYF.